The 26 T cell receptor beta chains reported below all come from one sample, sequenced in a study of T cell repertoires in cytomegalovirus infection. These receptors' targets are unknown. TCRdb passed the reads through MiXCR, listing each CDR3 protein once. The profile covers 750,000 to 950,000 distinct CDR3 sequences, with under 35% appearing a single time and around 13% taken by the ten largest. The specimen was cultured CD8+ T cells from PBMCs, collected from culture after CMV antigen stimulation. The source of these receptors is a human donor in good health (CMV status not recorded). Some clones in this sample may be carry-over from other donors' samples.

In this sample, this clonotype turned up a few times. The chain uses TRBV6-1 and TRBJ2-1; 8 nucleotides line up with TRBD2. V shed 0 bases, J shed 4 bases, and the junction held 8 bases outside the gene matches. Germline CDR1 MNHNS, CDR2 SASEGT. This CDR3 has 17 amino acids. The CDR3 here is CASSEASLAGLYNEQFF. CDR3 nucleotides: TGTGCCAGCAGTGAAGCCTCTTTAGCGGGGTTATACAATGAGCAGTTCTTC.

The chain's CDR3 is CASRTGSYPPDTQYF. CDR3 nucleotides: TGTGCCAGCAGGACAGGGTCCTACCCCCCAGATACGCAGTATTTT. The J gene is TRBJ2-3, the V gene TRBV28; TRBD1 agrees at 7 bases. This CDR3 contains 15 residues. The germline gives CDR1 MDHEN, CDR2 SYDVKM. Trimming at V came to 6 bases and at J to 4 bases, leaving 10 bases not matched to a gene.

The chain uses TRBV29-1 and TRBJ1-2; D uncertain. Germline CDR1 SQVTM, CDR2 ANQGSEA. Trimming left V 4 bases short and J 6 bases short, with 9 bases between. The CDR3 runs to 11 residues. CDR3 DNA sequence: TGCAGCGTTGCCCGACGGGATGGCTACACCTTC. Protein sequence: CSVARRDGYTF.

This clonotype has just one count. The CDR3 DNA reads TGTGCCAGCAGTTACATCCGGACGGGAGTCAATGAGCAGTTCTTC. It is translated as CASSYIRTGVNEQFF. J is TRBJ2-1 and V is TRBV6-2 or TRBV6-3; maybe TRBD2 (6 bases). CDR1 is MNHEY and CDR2 is SVGEGT in the germline V gene. The length of the CDR3 is 15 residues. V lost 2 bases and J 6 bases, leaving 14 bases between the germline ends.

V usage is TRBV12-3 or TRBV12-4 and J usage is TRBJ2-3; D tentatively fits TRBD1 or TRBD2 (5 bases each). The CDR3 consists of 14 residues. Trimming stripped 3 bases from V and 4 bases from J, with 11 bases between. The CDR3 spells CASSFGGLADTQYF. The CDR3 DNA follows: TGTGCCAGCAGTTTTGGGGGTCTGGCAGATACGCAGTATTTT.

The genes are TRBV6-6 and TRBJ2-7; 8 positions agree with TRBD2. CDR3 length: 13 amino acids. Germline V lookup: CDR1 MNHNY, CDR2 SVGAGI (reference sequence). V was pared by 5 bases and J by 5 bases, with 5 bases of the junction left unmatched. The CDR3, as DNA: TGTGCCAGCAGTACGGGAGGGATCGACGAGCAGTACTTC. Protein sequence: CASSTGGIDEQYF.

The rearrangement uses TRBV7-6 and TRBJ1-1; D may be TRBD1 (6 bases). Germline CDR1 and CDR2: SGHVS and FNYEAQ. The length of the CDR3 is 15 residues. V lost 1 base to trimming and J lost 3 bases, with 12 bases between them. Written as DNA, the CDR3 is TGTGCCAGCAGCTTAGAATTGCAGGGGCACACTGAAGCTTTCTTT. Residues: CASSLELQGHTEAFF.

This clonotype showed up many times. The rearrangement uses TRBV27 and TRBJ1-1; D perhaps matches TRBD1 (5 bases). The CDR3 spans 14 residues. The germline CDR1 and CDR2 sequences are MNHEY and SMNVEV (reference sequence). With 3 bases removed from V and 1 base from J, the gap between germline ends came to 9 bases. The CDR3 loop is CASSFPGSNTEAFF. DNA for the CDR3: TGTGCCAGCAGTTTCCCAGGGTCGAACACTGAAGCTTTCTTT.

Here the CDR3 DNA reads TGCAGTGCTAGAACCTTAATGGGTGGGTCCTACAATGAGCAGTTCTTC. This sequence encodes CSARTLMGGSYNEQFF. The gene calls are TRBV20-1 and TRBJ2-1; D uncertain. Deletions cut 2 bases from V and 1 base from J, with 15 bases between. The germline V gene has CDR1 DFQATT and CDR2 SNEGSKA (reference sequence). This CDR3 has 16 amino acids.

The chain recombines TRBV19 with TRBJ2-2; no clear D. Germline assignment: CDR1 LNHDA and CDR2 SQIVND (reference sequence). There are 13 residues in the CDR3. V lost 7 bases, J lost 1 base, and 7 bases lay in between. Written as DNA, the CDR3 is TGTGCCAGTAAGGAGCAGAACACCGGGGAGCTGTTTTTT. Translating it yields CASKEQNTGELFF.

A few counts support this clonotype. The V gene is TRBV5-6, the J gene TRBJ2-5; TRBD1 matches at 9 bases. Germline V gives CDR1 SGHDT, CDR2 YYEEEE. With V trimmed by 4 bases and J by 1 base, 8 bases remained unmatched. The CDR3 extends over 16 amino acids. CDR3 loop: CASSGGTGRSQETQYF. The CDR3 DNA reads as TGTGCCAGCAGCGGGGGGACAGGGAGGTCCCAAGAGACCCAGTACTTC.

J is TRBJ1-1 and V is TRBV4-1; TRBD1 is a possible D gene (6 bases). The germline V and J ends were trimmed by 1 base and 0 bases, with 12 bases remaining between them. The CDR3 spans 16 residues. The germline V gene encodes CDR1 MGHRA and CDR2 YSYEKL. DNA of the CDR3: TGCGCCAGCAGCCAAGGACAGGAGTCCATGAACACTGAAGCTTTCTTT. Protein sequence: CASSQGQESMNTEAFF.

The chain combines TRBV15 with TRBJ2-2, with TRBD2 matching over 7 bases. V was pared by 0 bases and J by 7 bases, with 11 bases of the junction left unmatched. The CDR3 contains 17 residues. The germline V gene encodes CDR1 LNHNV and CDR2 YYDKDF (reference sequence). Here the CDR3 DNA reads TGTGCCACCAGCAGAGATCTCAACGGGGGGAAGAACGGGGAGCTGTTTTTT. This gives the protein CATSRDLNGGKNGELFF. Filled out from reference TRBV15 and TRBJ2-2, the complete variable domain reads DAMVIQNPRYQVTQFGKPVTLSCSQTLNHNVMYWYQQKSSQAPKLLFHYYDKDFNNEADTPDNFQSRRPNTSFCFLDIRSPGLGDTAMYLCATSRDLNGGKNGELFFGEGSRLTVL.

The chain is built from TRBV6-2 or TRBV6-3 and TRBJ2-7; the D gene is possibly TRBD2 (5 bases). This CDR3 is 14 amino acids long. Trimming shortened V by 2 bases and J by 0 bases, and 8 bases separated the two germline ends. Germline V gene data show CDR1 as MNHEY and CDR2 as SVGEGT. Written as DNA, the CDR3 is TGTGCCAGCAGTTACCGAGGGAGCTCCTACGAGCAGTACGTC. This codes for CASSYRGSSYEQYV.

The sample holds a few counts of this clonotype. The CDR3 loop is CASIETGSDYGYTF. In DNA form, the CDR3 reads TGTGCCAGCATCGAGACAGGGTCGGATTATGGCTACACCTTC. This chain links TRBV7-9 with TRBJ1-2; 7 bases align to TRBD1. The CDR3 contains 14 residues. The trim removed 7 bases at V and 5 bases at J, leaving 10 bases unmatched. The germline V gene encodes CDR1 SEHNR and CDR2 FQNEAQ (reference sequence). Drawing the rest from reference TRBV7-9 and TRBJ1-2, the complete variable domain is DTGVSQNPRHKITKRGQNVTFRCDPISEHNRLYWYRQTLGQGPEFLTYFQNEAQLEKSRLLSDRFSAERPKGSFSTLEIQRTEQGDSAMYLCASIETGSDYGYTFGSGTRLTVV.

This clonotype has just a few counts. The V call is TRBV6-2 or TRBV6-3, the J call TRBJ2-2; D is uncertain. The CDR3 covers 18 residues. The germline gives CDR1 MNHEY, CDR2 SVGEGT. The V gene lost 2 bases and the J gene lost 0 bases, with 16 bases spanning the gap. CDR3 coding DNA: TGTGCCAGCAGTTACGTATCAGACTTCACCGCGAACACCGGGGAGCTGTTTTTT. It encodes CASSYVSDFTANTGELFF.

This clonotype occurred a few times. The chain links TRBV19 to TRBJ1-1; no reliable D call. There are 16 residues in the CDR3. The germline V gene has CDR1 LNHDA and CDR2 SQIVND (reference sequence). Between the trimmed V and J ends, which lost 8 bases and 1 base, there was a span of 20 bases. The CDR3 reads CASSAKPVPANTEAFF. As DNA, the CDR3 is TGTGCCAGTTCCGCTAAACCCGTTCCGGCGAACACTGAAGCTTTCTTT.

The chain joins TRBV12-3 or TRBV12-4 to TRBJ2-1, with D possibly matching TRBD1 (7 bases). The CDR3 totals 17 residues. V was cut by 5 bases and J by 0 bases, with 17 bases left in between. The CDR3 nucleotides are TGTGCCAGCAGTGGGGGCGGGACAGCGGGCTCCTACAATGAGCAGTTCTTC. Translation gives CASSGGGTAGSYNEQFF.

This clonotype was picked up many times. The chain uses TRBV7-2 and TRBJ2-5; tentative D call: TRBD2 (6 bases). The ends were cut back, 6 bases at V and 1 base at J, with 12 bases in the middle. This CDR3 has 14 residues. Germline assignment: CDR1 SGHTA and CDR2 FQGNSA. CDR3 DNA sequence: TGTGCCAGCAGTTTCAGCGGGTTCCAAGAGACCCAGTACTTC. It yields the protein CASSFSGFQETQYF.

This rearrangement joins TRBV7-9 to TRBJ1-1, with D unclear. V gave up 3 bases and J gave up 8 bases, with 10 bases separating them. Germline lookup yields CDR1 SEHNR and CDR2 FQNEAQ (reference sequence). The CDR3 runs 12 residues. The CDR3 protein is CASSFMAPEAFF. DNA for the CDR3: TGTGCCAGCAGCTTCATGGCCCCGGAAGCTTTCTTT.

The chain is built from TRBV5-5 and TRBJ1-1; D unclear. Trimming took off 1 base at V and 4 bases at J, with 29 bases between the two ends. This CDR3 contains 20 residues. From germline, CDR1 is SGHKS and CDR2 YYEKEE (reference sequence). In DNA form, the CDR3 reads TGTGCCAGCAGCTTGCGGATGGTTGGAGCTGACGTTTTTGAGAGCACTGAAGCTTTCTTT. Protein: CASSLRMVGADVFESTEAFF.

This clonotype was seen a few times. The CDR3 DNA sequence: TGTGCCAGCAGTTACGACGGAAGCTCCTACAATGAGCAGTTCTTC. Translating gives CASSYDGSSYNEQFF. The J gene is TRBJ2-1, the V gene TRBV6-5; D uncertain. The V gene lost 2 bases and the J gene lost 0 bases, with 8 bases spanning the gap. Germline V CDR1 and CDR2: MNHEY, SVGAGI. The CDR3 has 15 residues.

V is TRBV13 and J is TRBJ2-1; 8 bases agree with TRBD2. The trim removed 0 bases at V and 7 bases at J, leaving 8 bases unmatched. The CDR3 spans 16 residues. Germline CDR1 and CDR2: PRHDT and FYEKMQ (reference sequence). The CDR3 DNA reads TGTGCCAGCAGCTTAGGCCAGGGACTAGTAAGTAATGAGCAGTTCTTC. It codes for CASSLGQGLVSNEQFF.

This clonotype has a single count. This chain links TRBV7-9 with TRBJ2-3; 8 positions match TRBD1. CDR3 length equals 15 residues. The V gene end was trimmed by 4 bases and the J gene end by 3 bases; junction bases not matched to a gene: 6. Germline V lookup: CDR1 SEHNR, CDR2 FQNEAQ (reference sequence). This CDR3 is CASSSSRGLTDTQYF. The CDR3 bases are TGTGCCAGCAGCTCTAGCAGGGGGCTTACAGATACGCAGTATTTT. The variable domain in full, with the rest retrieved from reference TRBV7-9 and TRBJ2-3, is DTGVSQNPRHKITKRGQNVTFRCDPISEHNRLYWYRQTLGQGPEFLTYFQNEAQLEKSRLLSDRFSAERPKGSFSTLEIQRTEQGDSAMYLCASSSSRGLTDTQYFGPGTRLTVL.

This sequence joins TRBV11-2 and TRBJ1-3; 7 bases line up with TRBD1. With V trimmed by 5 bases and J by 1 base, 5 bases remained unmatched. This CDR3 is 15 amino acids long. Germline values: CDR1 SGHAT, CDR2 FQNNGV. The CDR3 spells CASSTRQGSGNTIYF. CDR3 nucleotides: TGTGCCAGCAGCACCCGACAGGGTTCTGGAAACACCATATATTTT.

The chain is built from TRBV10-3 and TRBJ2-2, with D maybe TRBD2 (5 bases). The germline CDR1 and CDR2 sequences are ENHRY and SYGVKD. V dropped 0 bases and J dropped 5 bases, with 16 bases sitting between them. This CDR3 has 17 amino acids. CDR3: CAISESRGPPLTGELFF. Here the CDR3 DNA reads TGTGCCATCAGTGAGTCCAGAGGGCCCCCTTTGACCGGGGAGCTGTTTTTT.